The 20 T cell receptor beta chains below come from one sample, sequenced in a study of neurological immune-mediated disorders. TCRdb reprocessed the 5' RACE reads with MiXCR, giving one entry per CDR3 protein. This sample yields about 120,000 distinct CDR3 sequences, of which about 3.2% are seen a single time; around 1.2% belongs to the top ten. Sequencing used PBMCs. Source of these receptors: a woman aged 30 to 39 with multiple sclerosis.

This clonotype was observed at least ten times. The chain uses TRBV12-3 or TRBV12-4 and TRBJ2-7; no clear D. V was pared by 3 bases and J by 2 bases, with 8 bases between. This CDR3 has 13 residues. The DNA for the CDR3 is TGTGCCAGCAGTTTCGGACGGCCCTACGAGCAGTACTTC. Amino acid sequence: CASSFGRPYEQYF.

This clonotype was observed at least ten times. The chain combines TRBV19 with TRBJ2-3, with 8 bases aligning to TRBD1. Germline CDR1 and CDR2: LNHDA and SQIVND (reference sequence). The J segment lost 2 bases and the V segment lost 11 bases, leaving 9 bases of the junction unmatched. The CDR3 has 14 amino acids. CDR3 in amino acids: CACRRQGATDTQYF. DNA of the CDR3: TGTGCCTGCCGGCGTCAGGGGGCCACAGATACGCAGTATTTT.

This clonotype showed up many times. CDR3 in DNA: TGTGCCATCAGTGACTCCGGACTAGCTGTAACAGATACGCAGTATTTT. It codes for CAISDSGLAVTDTQYF. The chain links TRBV10-3 to TRBJ2-3; 8 bases are a match to TRBD2. Germline V gives CDR1 ENHRY, CDR2 SYGVKD. With V trimmed by 3 bases and J by 3 bases, 8 bases remained unmatched. This CDR3 is 16 amino acids long.

This clonotype was seen repeatedly, ten times or more. This chain connects TRBV6-2 or TRBV6-3 to TRBJ2-7, with a possible D match to TRBD2 (5 bases). The CDR3 is 14 residues long. Per the germline V gene, CDR1 is MNHEY and CDR2 is SVGEGT. The V and J ends lost 7 bases and 0 bases respectively, with 13 bases between them. CDR3 residues: CASMRTGNSYEQYF. In DNA, the CDR3 is TGTGCCAGCATGAGGACTGGAAACTCCTACGAGCAGTACTTC.

This clonotype was counted only a few times. Because the CDR3 is missing its conserved closing phenylalanine or tryptophan, this is likely a read error. V gene TRBV12-3 or TRBV12-4 combines with J gene TRBJ2-1; D is perhaps TRBD1 or TRBD2 (5 bases each). V was pared by 6 bases and J by 7 bases, with 10 bases between. The CDR3 extends over 12 amino acids. CDR3 sequence reads: CASRGEDNEQFC. The CDR3 nucleotides read TGTGCCAGCAGGGGGGAAGATAATGAGCAGTTCTGC.

Many counts were recorded for this clonotype. V and J are TRBV20-1 and TRBJ2-1; possibly TRBD1 for D (5 bases). V was cut by 6 bases and J by 5 bases, with 14 bases left in between. Germline CDR1 and CDR2: DFQATT and SNEGSKA (reference sequence). The CDR3 is 13 residues long. The CDR3 loop is CSAGRTLHNEQFF. The CDR3 region has the DNA TGCAGTGCGGGCCGGACACTCCACAATGAGCAGTTCTTC.

In its sample, this clonotype was seen many times. This chain links TRBV7-6 with TRBJ2-7; TRBD1 is a possible D gene (6 bases). CDR1 is SGHVS and CDR2 is FNYEAQ in the germline V gene. Trimming cost V 2 bases and J 2 bases, with 13 bases left between them. This CDR3 region has 15 residues. This chain's CDR3 is CASSLLSTGTYEQYF. For the CDR3, the DNA is TGTGCCAGCAGCTTACTCTCAACAGGGACCTACGAGCAGTACTTC.

This clonotype showed up many times. The chain has TRBV18 and TRBJ2-3; 7 nucleotides agree with TRBD2. CDR1 KGHSH and CDR2 LQKENI come from the germline V gene. The CDR3 loop spans 15 amino acids. With 0 bases clipped from V and 4 bases from J, the junction kept 4 bases outside the gene matches. The CDR3 loop reads CASSPPTGRSDTQYF. The CDR3 DNA sequence: TGTGCCAGCTCACCACCGACCGGGAGGTCAGATACGCAGTATTTT.

This clonotype has at least ten counts. J is TRBJ2-1 and V is TRBV4-3; 7 bases fit TRBD1. V gave up 2 bases and J gave up 10 bases; unmatched junction bases: 11. There are 15 residues in the CDR3. Germline V gives CDR1 LGHNA, CDR2 YSLEER. The CDR3 DNA is TGCGCCAGCAGCCAAACAGGGGCCCCCATTTACGAGCAGTTCTTC. It specifies CASSQTGAPIYEQFF.

This clonotype appeared many times. This chain links TRBV5-1 with TRBJ2-5; a possible D gene is TRBD1 (6 bases). Germline V gene sequence: CDR1 SGHRS, CDR2 YFSETQ. The CDR3 consists of 14 residues. The germline V and J ends were trimmed by 4 bases and 1 base, with 11 bases remaining between them. Here the CDR3 reads CASSLGQLQETQYF. The CDR3 DNA sequence: TGCGCCAGCAGCCTAGGACAGCTCCAAGAGACCCAGTACTTC.

This clonotype was seen repeatedly, ten times or more. The genes are TRBV12-3 or TRBV12-4 and TRBJ2-3, with D perhaps matching TRBD1 (5 bases). This CDR3 is built from 14 residues. The germline V and J ends were trimmed by 5 bases and 3 bases, with 12 bases remaining between them. CDR3 sequence reads: CASSPGRVTDTQYF. DNA of the CDR3: TGTGCCAGCAGTCCCGGCAGGGTTACAGATACGCAGTATTTT.

This clonotype was picked up many times. V is TRBV19 and J is TRBJ2-2, with D hard to call. The CDR3 is 13 amino acids. Germline CDR1 and CDR2: LNHDA and SQIVND (reference sequence). The germline V and J ends were trimmed by 0 bases and 7 bases, with 6 bases remaining between them. CDR3 DNA sequence: TGTGCCAGTAGTATAGACTCGGGCGGGGAGCTGTTTTTT. Translating gives CASSIDSGGELFF.

This clonotype appeared many times. The chain carries TRBV20-1 and TRBJ1-2, with D hard to call. The CDR3 extends over 13 amino acids. Germline V gene sequence: CDR1 DFQATT, CDR2 SNEGSKA (reference sequence). V lost 2 bases to trimming and J lost 6 bases, with 13 bases between them. The DNA for the CDR3 is TGCAGTGCTAGACCTCCCGGGGTGAATGGCTACACCTTC. This translates into CSARPPGVNGYTF.

This clonotype appeared many times. V gene TRBV5-6 combines with J gene TRBJ2-7; possible D gene TRBD1, 6 bases. Trimming cost V 1 base and J 2 bases, with 16 bases left between them. Germline V gene lookup returns CDR1 SGHDT and CDR2 YYEEEE. CDR3 length: 16 amino acids. CDR3 coding DNA: TGTGCCAGCAGCTTGATTTGGGCAGGGGCCACCTACGAGCAGTACTTC. Protein: CASSLIWAGATYEQYF.

This clonotype has ten or more counts. The rearrangement uses TRBV5-1 and TRBJ2-7; 10 bases are a match to TRBD1. Germline loops: CDR1 SGHRS, CDR2 YFSETQ. V shed 4 bases and J 5 bases; nucleotides not matched to a gene: 9. The CDR3 has 15 residues. CDR3 region: CASSPKTGGLDEQYF. CDR3 coding DNA: TGCGCCAGCAGCCCAAAGACAGGGGGCTTAGACGAGCAGTACTTC.

In this sample, this clonotype turned up many times. V is TRBV29-1 and J is TRBJ2-2, with D tentatively TRBD1 (7 bases). The V gene lost 6 bases and the J gene lost 0 bases, with 17 bases spanning the gap. The CDR3 spans 16 residues. CDR1 is SQVTM and CDR2 is ANQGSEA in the germline V gene. CDR3: CSVSRGEVANTGELFF. DNA for the CDR3: TGCAGCGTCTCCAGGGGGGAGGTGGCGAACACCGGGGAGCTGTTTTTT.

At least ten counts were recorded for this clonotype. The chain joins TRBV20-1 to TRBJ2-5; the match to TRBD2 covers 10 bases. CDR3 length equals 18 residues. Germline values: CDR1 DFQATT, CDR2 SNEGSKA (reference sequence). Trimming at V came to 1 base and at J to 2 bases, leaving 13 bases not matched to a gene. The CDR3 loop reads CSARVGASGSPGQETQYF. The DNA for the CDR3 is TGCAGTGCTAGAGTGGGGGCTAGCGGGAGCCCCGGGCAAGAGACCCAGTACTTC.

The J gene is TRBJ2-3, the V gene TRBV19; TRBD2 matches at 7 bases. The junction had 7 bases not matched to a gene; V was cut back by 11 bases and J by 5 bases. There are 12 residues in the CDR3. Germline values: CDR1 LNHDA, CDR2 SQIVND (reference sequence). The CDR3 loop reads CAGPGGGDTQYF. The CDR3 coding sequence is TGTGCCGGACCTGGGGGGGGAGATACGCAGTATTTT. Full variable domain (rest looked up from reference TRBV19 and TRBJ2-3): DGGITQSPKYLFRKEGQNVTLSCEQNLNHDAMYWYRQDPGQGLRLIYYSQIVNDFQKGDIAEGYSVSREKKESFPLTVTSAQKNPTAFYLCAGPGGGDTQYFGPGTRLTVL.

Note on this clonotype: A much larger clone lies one base from this, so it may be a read error. CDR3 sequence reads: CASSLVGQGQNGELFF. CDR3 coding DNA: TGTGCCAGCAGCTTAGTCGGGCAGGGACAAAACGGGGAGCTGTTTTTT. The chain joins TRBV13 to TRBJ2-2; tentative D call: TRBD1 (6 bases). With 1 base removed from V and 7 bases from J, the gap between germline ends came to 16 bases. The CDR3 length is 16 residues. Germline-derived CDR1 and CDR2 are PRHDT and FYEKMQ (reference sequence).

This clonotype was seen repeatedly, ten times or more. V gene TRBV20-1 combines with J gene TRBJ2-7; TRBD2 aligns across 10 bases. The CDR3 is made up of 15 amino acids. The germline V gene encodes CDR1 DFQATT and CDR2 SNEGSKA (reference sequence). V shed 0 bases, J shed 6 bases, and the junction held 8 bases outside the gene matches. DNA of the CDR3: TGCAGTGCTAGAGATCCGGGGACTAGCGCCTTCGAGCAGTACTTC. Translated, it gives CSARDPGTSAFEQYF.